This T cell receptor (beta chain) was found in a study of blood T cell repertoires in COVID-19 (dated by TCRdb to about 2020). With respect to the entire study: The collaborator samples originated in the United States, Italy and Spain and spanned the acute and convalescent phases of COVID-19. Nearly every sample came with metadata listing a de-identified subject ID, COVID-19 status, age in years and sex. The prospective study material was composed of cDNA or gDNA derived from T cells, B-cell-depleted T cells, or PBMCs. Subjects who had been exposed to COVID-19, were actively infected with it, or had recovered from it provided the deeply sampled blood TCRbeta repertoires that made up the dataset. Where available, HLA class I and class II types were taken from metadata supplied by the sample provider and were not determined by assay-based typing. The repertoires were released in a freely available public database intended as a resource for research on the immune response to SARS-CoV-2. Samples were obtained from the ongoing ImmuneRACE study (first 160 participants) and from about 1,300 subjects provided by 6 global collaborators. Study-wide conclusions, independent of this receptor: The amount of clinical and demographic metadata varied by source and participant and was provided uncurated.

A word on this clone: Its antigen is currently not known. It has no much larger one-base neighbor in the sample; base qualities were not kept.

CDR1 and CDR2 (LGHNA, YSLEER) derive from the germline V gene. V is pared back by 0 bases and J by 0 bases, with 12 bases lying between the germline termini. From the cysteine through the phenylalanine, the CDR3 covers 17 amino acids. The sequence is cut down to CDR3 DNA, 51 bases in frame from base 1. Another Seattle source contributed samples from volunteer blood donors who had recovered from COVID-19. Whole blood was collected in K2EDTA tubes by collaborating institutions according to the institutions' own protocols. For TCRbeta analysis, collaborator samples were shipped as frozen whole blood, as isolated PBMCs, or as DNA extracted from either sample type. TCRbeta CDR3 regions were amplified from genomic DNA using the immunoSEQ Assay, a bias-controlled multiplex PCR. The original pipeline was this. The number of nucleated cells in each sample was estimated by amplification of reference gene primers within the assay. To quantify the absolute abundance of each unique TCRbeta CDR3 rearrangement, sequence reads were collapsed and filtered. Productive Simpson clonality was computed per sample as the square root of Simpson's diversity index over productive rearrangements. This immuneACCESS table, as held by TCRdb, lists in-frame sequences with V and J called but not all clones. Of the missing ones, under half trace to an unresolved V gene in checked studies; the others have no known cause. Clone size and V and J calls were adopted from that table, with D and trimming inferred from the DNA. The sample data list fewer than 150,000 clones, and around 80% of these were observed just once. Jointly, the top ten make up approximately 11% of the sample.

In this chain, TRBV4-3 is recombined with TRBJ1-3, with a weak D call of TRBD1 (5 bases match). This receptor was taken from a man aged 55-75 years who had recovered from COVID-19. Sequenced sample: peripheral blood. The bases are TGCGCCAGCAGCCAAGAACAGGTGACCAGCTCTGGAAACACCATATATTTT. Its translation reads: CASSQEQVTSSGNTIYF.